This T cell receptor beta chain originates from a study of blood T cell repertoires in COVID-19. As for the study in general: Acute-phase and convalescent COVID-19 samples originated in the United States, Italy and Spain.

V dropped 0 bases and J dropped 2 bases, with 10 bases sitting between them. This CDR3 has 15 amino acids. CDR1 and CDR2 (germline): SGHTS, YDEGEE. Authors' methods: Estimation of nucleated cell counts relied on the amplification of reference gene primers. Generated by immunoSEQ multiplex PCR, the TCRdb table keeps only in-frame clones and is missing some. V, J and clone size reflect that table, while D and trimming were determined from the DNA. The repertoire holds 140,000 to 150,000 clones, around four fifths seen once, with 3% in the top ten. Sequencing used peripheral blood. The V call is TRBV5-8, the J call TRBJ2-3, with D possibly matching TRBD2 (6 bases). This receptor was taken from a woman between 40 and 50 years old with active or convalescent COVID-19. For the CDR3, the DNA is TGTGCCAGCAGCTTGGATAGCGGACTCACAGATACGCAGTATTTT. Its protein is CASSLDSGLTDTQYF.